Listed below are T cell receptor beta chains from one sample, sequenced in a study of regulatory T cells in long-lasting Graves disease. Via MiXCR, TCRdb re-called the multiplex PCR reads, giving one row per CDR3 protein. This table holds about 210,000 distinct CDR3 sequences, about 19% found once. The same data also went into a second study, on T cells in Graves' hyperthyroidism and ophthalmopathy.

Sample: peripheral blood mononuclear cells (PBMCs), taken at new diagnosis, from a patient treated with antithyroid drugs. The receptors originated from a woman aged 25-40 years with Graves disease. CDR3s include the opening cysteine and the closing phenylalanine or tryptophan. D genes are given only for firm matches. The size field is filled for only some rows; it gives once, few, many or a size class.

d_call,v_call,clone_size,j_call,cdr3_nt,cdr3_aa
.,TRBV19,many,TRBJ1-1,TGTGCCAGTAAGCCAGGCTACTCGAACACTGAAGCTTTCTTT,CASKPGYSNTEAFF
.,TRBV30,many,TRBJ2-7,TGTGCCTGGAGTTGGGGGGATTACTCCTACGAGCAGTACTTC,CAWSWGDYSYEQYF
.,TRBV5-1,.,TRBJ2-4,TGCGCCAGCAGTGAGGATCTAGCCAAAAACATTCAGTACTTC,CASSEDLAKNIQYF
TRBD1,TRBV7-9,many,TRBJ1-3,TGTGCCAGCAGACCCAAGTGGCCAGGGGGAATGTCTGGAAACACCATATATTTT,CASRPKWPGGMSGNTIYF
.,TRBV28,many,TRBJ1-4,TGTGCCAGCAGGCAGGGGCCGGCAACTAATGAAAAACTGTTTTTT,CASRQGPATNEKLFF
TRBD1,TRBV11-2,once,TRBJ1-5,TGTGCCAGCAGCTTTCCGGGACAGGGCCATCAGCCCCAGCATTTT,CASSFPGQGHQPQHF
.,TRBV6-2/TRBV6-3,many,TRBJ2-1,TGTGCCAGCAAAGGGGGACTCTACAATGAGCAGTTCTTC,CASKGGLYNEQFF
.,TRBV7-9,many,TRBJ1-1,TGTGCCAGCAGCCCTACCGGTTTTGGAGGGAACACTGAAGCTTTCTTT,CASSPTGFGGNTEAFF
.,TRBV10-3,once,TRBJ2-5,TGTGCCATCAGGACCTCCTGGAATAGCGGGACAGATCAAGAGACCCAGTACTTC,CAIRTSWNSGTDQETQYF
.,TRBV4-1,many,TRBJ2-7,TGCGCCAGCAGCCAAGACCCCTACGAGCAGTACTTC,CASSQDPYEQYF
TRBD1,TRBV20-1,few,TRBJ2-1,TGCAGTGCTAGAGATGGGGGACAGGGGCGGAACAATGAGCAGTTCTTC,CSARDGGQGRNNEQFF
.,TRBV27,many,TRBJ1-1,TGTGCCAGCAGGGGATCTACAGGGTTTACGGCTGAAGCTTTCTTT,CASRGSTGFTAEAFF
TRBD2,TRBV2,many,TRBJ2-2,TGTGCTAGCAAATCGGGAGGGGTCGGGGAGCTGTTTTTT,CASKSGGVGELFF
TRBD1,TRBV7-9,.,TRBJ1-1,TGTGCCAGCAGCGGTACAGGGGGCCCCTACACTGAAGCTTTCTTT,CASSGTGGPYTEAFF
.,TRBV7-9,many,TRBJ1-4,TGTGCCAGCGGGAGGGCCGGAGGGGAAAAACTGTTTTTT,CASGRAGGEKLFF
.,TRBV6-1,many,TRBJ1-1,TGTGCCAGCCACCGTCCGGGGAACACTGAAGCTTTCTTT,CASHRPGNTEAFF
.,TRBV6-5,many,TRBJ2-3,TGTGCCAGCAGTTCCCTCGAAGGGGGGGGATATACGCAGTATTTT,CASSSLEGGGYTQYF
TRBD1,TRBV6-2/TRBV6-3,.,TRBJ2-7,TGTGCCAGCAGCCGCGCATATCCGGCTGAAGGACAGGGTCATTATAGGTCCTACGAGCAGTACTTC,CASSRAYPAEGQGHYRSYEQYF
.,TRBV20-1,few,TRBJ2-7,TGCAGTGCGACAGCAGTTAGGGGGGGGCAGTATGAGCAGTACTTC,CSATAVRGGQYEQYF
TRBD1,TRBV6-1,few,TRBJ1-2,TGTGCCAGCAGTGAAGGGGTCAGGGGGTCCGGCTGCACCTTC,CASSEGVRGSGCTF
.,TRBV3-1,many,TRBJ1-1,TGTGCCAGCAGCCCAGCCCTAGGCTCTTACACTGAAGCTTTCTTT,CASSPALGSYTEAFF
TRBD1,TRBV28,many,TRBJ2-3,TGTGCCAGCAGTTCCGGACAGGGGGCAGATACGCAGTATTTT,CASSSGQGADTQYF
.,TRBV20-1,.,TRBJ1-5,TGCAGTGCTCGAAGCCGGGACGGTGGCGGTCAGGCGCAGCATTTT,CSARSRDGGGQAQHF
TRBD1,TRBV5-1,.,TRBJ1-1,TGCGCCAGCAGCCAACAGGGGGGGAACACTGAAGCTTTCTTT,CASSQQGGNTEAFF
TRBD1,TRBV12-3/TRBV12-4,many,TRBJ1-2,TGTGCCAGCAGTAGAATCCTCCGGGACAGGGGAGGTCGTGGCTACACCTTC,CASSRILRDRGGRGYTF
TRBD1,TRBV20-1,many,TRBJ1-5,TGCAGTGCTAGAGGTAGGACAGGATATCAGCCCCAGCATTTT,CSARGRTGYQPQHF